This entry concerns a single T cell receptor beta chain. Its cognate antigen is unknown. TCRdb's copy holds only in-frame clones and misses some; the assay was immunoSEQ multiplex PCR. This table holds 45,000 to 60,000 clones, around 76% found once. It was after nine to ten days of culture that CD4+ T cells were isolated. The record originates from a study of vaccination effects on CD4 cells after COVID-19. CDR1 and CDR2 from the germline V gene are MDHEN and SYDVKM. CDR3 length: 14 residues. Trimming removed 3 bases at V and 7 bases at J, with 13 bases between. This sequence originates from a human donor who had a prior SARS-CoV-2 infection. This material consisted of CD4+ T cells from PBMCs cultured without peptide, taken before COVID-19 vaccination. The genes are TRBV28 and TRBJ1-5; the D is unclear. The CDR3 DNA reads TGTGCCAGCAGTTTCCGATTAACCGGGCAGCCCCAGCATTTT. Translated, it gives CASSFRLTGQPQHF.